This TCR beta chain originates from a study of breast tumors, draining lymph nodes, adjacent tissues. The study, taken as a whole, reports: Tumors had less TCR diversity than lymph nodes, more than nontumor tissue. Findings are consistent with lymph node origin and intratumoral expansion of most tumor T cells. That most tumor T cells come from lymph nodes remained unproven. Luminal-like breast cancer showed significantly greater tumor-nontumor repertoire similarity than basal-like breast cancer did.

TCRdb passed the multiplex PCR reads through MiXCR, listing each CDR3 protein once. The data show about 270,000 distinct CDR3 sequences, over 25% seen once. Axillary draining lymph nodes of breast cancer patients supplied the node samples. The V gene end was trimmed by 6 bases and the J gene end by 1 base; junction bases not matched to a gene: 3. The CDR3 has 15 amino acids. CDR1 SQVTM and CDR2 ANQGSEA come from the germline V gene. Concerning this clonotype itself: Its cognate antigen is unknown.

Material for sequencing was axillary lymph node tissue. This receptor was taken from a female donor with breast cancer. Some clones in this sample may be carry-over from other donors' samples. This chain uses TRBV29-1 with TRBJ2-1; 13 bases agree with TRBD2. As DNA, the CDR3 is TGCAGCGTGAGGACTAGCGGGAGATCCTACAATGAGCAGTTCTTC. Translation gives CSVRTSGRSYNEQFF.